This entry lists 5 T cell receptor beta chains sequenced from one sample in a study of technical replicates of blood from a few donors. Using immunoSEQ multiplex PCR, the repertoire was profiled, and TCRdb retains in-frame clones only, with some absent. The sample has 12,000 or so clones, 80% to 90% seen once; the top ten hold about an eighth. Sequenced material: PBMCs. These receptor sequences come from a human donor in good health.

This clone has just a few counts. The rearrangement links TRBV5-4 to TRBJ2-7; TRBD1 aligns across 7 bases. V dropped 3 bases and J dropped 2; count of bases not matched to a gene: 2. Germline V gene lookup returns CDR1 SGHNT and CDR2 YYREEE (reference sequence). The CDR3 sequence is 13 residues long. CDR3 sequence (DNA): TGTGCCAGCAGCTCGGGACAGACCTACGAGCAGTACTTC. Residues: CASSSGQTYEQYF.

V gene TRBV15 combines with J gene TRBJ2-5, with 11 bases lining up with TRBD2. The CDR3 covers 17 residues. The V segment lost 1 base and the J segment 4 bases; nucleotides outside the gene matches: 8. CDR1 and CDR2 (germline): LNHNV, YYDKDF (reference sequence). The CDR3 protein is CATSRGGASGRTETQYF. The CDR3 DNA sequence: TGTGCCACCAGCAGAGGGGGGGCTAGCGGGAGGACAGAGACCCAGTACTTC.

The V call is TRBV7-9, the J call TRBJ1-2; D is unclear. The CDR3 totals 12 residues. Trimming removed 7 bases at V and 5 bases at J, with 11 bases between. Per germline, CDR1 SEHNR and CDR2 FQNEAQ (reference sequence). In DNA form, the CDR3 reads TGTGCCAGCAATTTCGGAGGTTATGGCTACACCTTC. Amino acid sequence: CASNFGGYGYTF.

The chain employs TRBV10-3 and TRBJ2-3; D might be TRBD2 (5 bases). V lost 6 bases and J 0 bases, leaving 13 bases between the germline ends. Germline CDR1 reads ENHRY; CDR2 reads SYGVKD. This CDR3 region has 15 residues. CDR3 in DNA: TGTGCCATCAGGAGGAATAGCGTGAGCACAGATACGCAGTATTTT. It translates to CAIRRNSVSTDTQYF.

V gene TRBV29-1 combines with J gene TRBJ1-1, with D possibly TRBD1 on 6 matching bases. CDR1 is SQVTM and CDR2 is ANQGSEA in the germline V gene. The CDR3 has 12 amino acids. The V end was cut by 4 bases, the J end by 1 base, with 7 bases between. The CDR3 loop is CSVGQENTEAFF. CDR3 DNA sequence: TGCAGCGTTGGACAGGAGAACACTGAAGCTTTCTTT.